This TCR beta chain was sequenced during a study of blood T cell repertoires in COVID-19. On the study more broadly: Samples of COVID-19 (acute and convalescent) were obtained from the United States, Italy and Spain.

Measured with immunoSEQ multiplex PCR; TCRdb has only the in-frame clones, and not every one. The table has 20,000 or so clones, 65% to 90% seen once. Germline CDR1 SGHDT, CDR2 YYEEEE. The CDR3 is 13 residues long. The V end lost 6 bases, the J end lost 5 bases, and 14 bases lay between the germline ends. Sequencing input: peripheral blood. The receptor was derived from a human donor with acute or convalescent COVID-19. The donor label of this sample is uncertain. The chain combines TRBV5-6 with TRBJ1-2, with no clear D. The CDR3 loop is CASTLAGLYGYTF. Written as DNA, the CDR3 is TGTGCCAGCACCTTAGCTGGGCTTTATGGCTACACCTTC.